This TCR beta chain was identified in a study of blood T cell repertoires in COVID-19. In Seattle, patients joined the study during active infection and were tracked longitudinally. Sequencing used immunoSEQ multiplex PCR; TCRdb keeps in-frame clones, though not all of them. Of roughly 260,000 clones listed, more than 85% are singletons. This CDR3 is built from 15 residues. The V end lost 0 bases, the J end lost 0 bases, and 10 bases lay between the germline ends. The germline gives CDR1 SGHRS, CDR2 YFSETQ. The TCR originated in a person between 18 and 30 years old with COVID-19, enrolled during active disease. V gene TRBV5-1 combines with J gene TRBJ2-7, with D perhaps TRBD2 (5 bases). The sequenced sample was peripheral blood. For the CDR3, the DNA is TGCGCCAGCAGCTTGGGGAGCGGAGACTCCTACGAGCAGTACTTC. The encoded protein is CASSLGSGDSYEQYF.